The clone carrying this T cell receptor (beta chain) showed up just once. This specimen belongs to a study of blood T cell repertoires in COVID-19. Study-wide background: Samples came from the United States, Italy and Spain, spanning acute and convalescent COVID-19.

Germline loops: CDR1 SNHLY, CDR2 FYNNEI. The CDR3 length is 15 residues. V dropped 6 bases and J dropped 10; count of bases not matched to a gene: 10. Study processing details: From reference gene primer amplification, estimates of nucleated cell counts were derived. Sequencing was performed with immunoSEQ multiplex PCR; in TCRdb, only in-frame clones are kept and a portion is missing. The D gene and trimming were derived from the DNA, and the V and J assignments and clone size from that table. The sample has around 220,000 clones, approximately 78% seen once. The sequenced sample consisted of peripheral blood. This sequence joins TRBV2 and TRBJ1-4, with TRBD1 identical over 11 bases. This clonotype was obtained from a woman older than 75 with COVID-19, enrolled during active disease. CDR3 sequence reads: CASSSGQGARGKLFF. CDR3 nucleotide sequence: TGTGCCAGCAGCTCTGGACAGGGGGCGCGGGGAAAACTGTTTTTT.